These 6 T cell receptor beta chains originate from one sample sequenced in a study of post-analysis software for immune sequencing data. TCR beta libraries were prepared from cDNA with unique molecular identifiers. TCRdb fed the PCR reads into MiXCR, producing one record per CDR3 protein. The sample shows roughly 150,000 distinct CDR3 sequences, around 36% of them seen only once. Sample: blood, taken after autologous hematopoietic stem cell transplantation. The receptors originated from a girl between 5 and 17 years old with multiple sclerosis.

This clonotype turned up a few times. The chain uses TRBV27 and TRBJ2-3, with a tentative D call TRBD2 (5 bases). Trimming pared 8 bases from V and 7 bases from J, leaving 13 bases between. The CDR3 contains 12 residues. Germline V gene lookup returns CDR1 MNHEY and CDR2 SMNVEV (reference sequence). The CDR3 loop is CASGGSTYTQYF. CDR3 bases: TGTGCCAGCGGAGGTAGCACCTATACGCAGTATTTT.

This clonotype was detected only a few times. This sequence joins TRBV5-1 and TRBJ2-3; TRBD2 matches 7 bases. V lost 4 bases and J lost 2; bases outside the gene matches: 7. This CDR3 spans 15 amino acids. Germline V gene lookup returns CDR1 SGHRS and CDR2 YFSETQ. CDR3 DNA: TGCGCCAGCAGCAATAACGGGAGGCTCACAGATACGCAGTATTTT. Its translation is CASSNNGRLTDTQYF.

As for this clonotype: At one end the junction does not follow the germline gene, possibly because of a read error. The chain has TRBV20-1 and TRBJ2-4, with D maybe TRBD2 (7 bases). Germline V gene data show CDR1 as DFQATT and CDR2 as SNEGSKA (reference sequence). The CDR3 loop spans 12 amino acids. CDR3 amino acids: CRASRGAEEQYF. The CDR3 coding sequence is TGCAGGGCTAGCCGGGGGGCTGAGGAGCAGTACTTC.

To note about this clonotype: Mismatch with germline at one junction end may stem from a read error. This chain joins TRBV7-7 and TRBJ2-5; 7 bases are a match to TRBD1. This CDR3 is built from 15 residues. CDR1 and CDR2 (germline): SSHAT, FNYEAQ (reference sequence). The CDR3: CASSPLTGTEETQYF. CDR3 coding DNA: TGTGCTAGCAGCCCGCTAACCGGGACAGAGGAGACCCAGTACTTC.

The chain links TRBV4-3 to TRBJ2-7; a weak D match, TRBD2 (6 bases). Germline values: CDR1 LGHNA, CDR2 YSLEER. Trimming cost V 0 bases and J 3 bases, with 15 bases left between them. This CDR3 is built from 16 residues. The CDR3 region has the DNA TGCGCCAGCAGCCAAGACTGGGGCGGAGGGCACTACGAGCAGTACTTC. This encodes CASSQDWGGGHYEQYF.

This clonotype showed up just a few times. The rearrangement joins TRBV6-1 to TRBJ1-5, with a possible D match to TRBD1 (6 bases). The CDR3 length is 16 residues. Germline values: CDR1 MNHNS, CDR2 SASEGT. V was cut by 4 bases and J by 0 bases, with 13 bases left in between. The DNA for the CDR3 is TGTGCCAGCAGTGCGGCGTCAGGGGATAGCAATCAGCCCCAGCATTTT. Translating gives CASSAASGDSNQPQHF.